This section outlines one TCR beta chain sequence together with its context. This record belongs to a study of beta chain features in type 1 diabetes. As every portion of the isolated RNA was reverse transcribed, the sequencing read expressed TCRB transcripts. TCRdb's table, derived via immunoSEQ multiplex PCR, lists solely in-frame clones and lacks some. The sample lists fewer than 900,000 clones; about a sixth were seen once. Trimming stripped 0 bases from V and 8 bases from J, with 11 bases between. Germline V gives CDR1 KGHSH, CDR2 LQKENI. CDR3 length: 14 residues. The receptor was derived from a woman aged 18-29 years in good health. Specimen: naive CD4+ T cells from blood. The rearrangement links TRBV18 to TRBJ2-1; D not certain. The CDR3 DNA reads as TGTGCCAGCTCACCACCCAATATAGACGATGAGCAGTTCTTC. Translated: CASSPPNIDDEQFF.